Listed below are T cell receptor beta chains from one sample, sequenced in a study of blood T cell repertoires in COVID-19. Measured with immunoSEQ multiplex PCR; TCRdb has only the in-frame clones, and not every one. Of a few hundred thousand clones in the sample, 65% to 90% were seen once. The sequenced sample was peripheral blood. The receptors originated from a man aged 50-60 years with active or convalescent COVID-19. CDR3s include the opening cysteine and the closing phenylalanine or tryptophan. The order of the fields is CDR3 protein, CDR3 DNA, J gene, V gene, D gene, clone size. A D gene is named only where the DNA matches it firmly. Clone size appears in some rows only: once, few, many, or a class for an expanded clone.

CASSRQGSNQPQHF,TGTGCCAGCAGCCGACAGGGGTCCAATCAGCCCCAGCATTTT,TRBJ1-5,TRBV27,TRBD1,-
CASSPLAGPDNEQFF,TGTGCCAGCAGCCCACTAGCGGGGCCCGACAATGAGCAGTTCTTC,TRBJ2-1,TRBV7-9,TRBD2,-
CASSTKDPSGGQQYF,TGCGCCAGCAGCACAAAGGACCCTTCAGGGGGCCAGCAGTACTTC,TRBJ2-7,TRBV5-1,TRBD1,-
CASSPPQGHEQYF,TGTGCCAGCTCACCACCACAGGGTCACGAGCAGTACTTC,TRBJ2-7,TRBV18,-,-
CASSPRDRGVFGSQPQHF,TGTGCCAGCAGCCCCCGGGACAGGGGAGTATTCGGTAGTCAGCCCCAGCATTTT,TRBJ1-5,TRBV6-2/TRBV6-3,TRBD1,-
CASSFFSRGYEQYF,TGTGCCAGCAGCTTTTTTTCAAGAGGCTACGAGCAGTACTTC,TRBJ2-7,TRBV13,-,-
CASSRGLPGLTDTQYF,TGCGCCAGCAGCCGGGGGCTCCCGGGACTAACAGATACGCAGTATTTT,TRBJ2-3,TRBV4-1,-,few
CAISDAWTGQGSNQPQHF,TGTGCCATCAGTGACGCATGGACGGGACAGGGGAGCAATCAGCCCCAGCATTTT,TRBJ1-5,TRBV10-3,TRBD1,few
CASSYQGKGYEQYF,TGTGCCAGCAGTTACCAGGGTAAAGGCTACGAGCAGTACTTC,TRBJ2-7,TRBV2,-,-
CAWNRLAGGSEQYF,TGTGCCTGGAATCGGCTAGCGGGAGGAAGCGAGCAGTACTTC,TRBJ2-7,TRBV30,TRBD2,-
CASSSVGLAAIFSTDTQYF,TGTGCCAGCAGCAGTGTCGGACTAGCGGCTATCTTTAGCACAGATACGCAGTATTTT,TRBJ2-3,TRBV5-4,TRBD2,-
CASSQGGSTEAFF,TGTGCCAGCTCACAGGGGGGGTCTACTGAAGCTTTCTTT,TRBJ1-1,TRBV18,-,-
CASSPGGTQYF,TGCGCCAGCAGCCCGGGTGGGACCCAGTACTTC,TRBJ2-5,TRBV5-1,-,-
CASSPGQAPRQPQHF,TGTGCCAGCAGCCCCGGACAGGCCCCTCGTCAGCCCCAGCATTTT,TRBJ1-5,TRBV6-5,TRBD1,-
CASSLSVQDEQYF,TGTGCCAGCAGCTTATCGGTCCAAGACGAGCAGTACTTC,TRBJ2-7,TRBV11-2,-,-
CASKEGWDTEAFF,TGTGCCAGCAAAGAGGGCTGGGACACTGAAGCTTTCTTT,TRBJ1-1,TRBV6-5,-,-
CAWTRPSSYEQYF,TGTGCCTGGACAAGGCCTAGCTCCTACGAGCAGTACTTC,TRBJ2-7,TRBV30,-,-
CSVLNLLDRNTEAFF,TGCAGCGTCCTGAATTTATTGGACAGGAACACTGAAGCTTTCTTT,TRBJ1-1,TRBV29-1,-,-
CASSFRAGEGTDTQYF,TGTGCCAGCAGCTTTCGTGCGGGAGAGGGCACAGATACGCAGTATTTT,TRBJ2-3,TRBV11-1,TRBD2,-
CATSRDGGNEAFF,TGTGCCACCAGCAGAGATGGGGGCAATGAAGCTTTCTTT,TRBJ1-1,TRBV15,-,once
CASSRDRGFGEAFF,TGTGCCAGCAGCAGGGACAGGGGTTTTGGTGAAGCTTTCTTT,TRBJ1-1,TRBV7-8,TRBD1,-
CAWSRLGGSGNTIYF,TGTGCCTGGAGTAGGTTGGGGGGCTCTGGAAACACCATATATTTT,TRBJ1-3,TRBV30,-,-
CSATEPGNTIYF,TGCAGCGCGACAGAGCCTGGAAACACCATATATTTT,TRBJ1-3,TRBV29-1,-,-
CASSSGGGGNSPLHF,TGTGCCAGCAGCTCCGGCGGGGGAGGTAATTCACCCCTCCACTTT,TRBJ1-6,TRBV7-9,-,-
CASSLNSGAGYTF,TGTGCCAGCAGTTTAAATTCAGGGGCTGGCTACACCTTC,TRBJ1-2,TRBV28,-,few
CASSHRDGYTF,TGTGCCAGCAGCCACCGGGATGGCTACACCTTC,TRBJ1-2,TRBV6-2/TRBV6-3,-,-
CSASTTQGGYGYTF,TGCAGTGCTAGTACCACACAGGGGGGGTATGGCTACACCTTC,TRBJ1-2,TRBV20-1,TRBD1,-
CASSLSGDLGTF,TGTGCCAGCAGTTTATCAGGGGACCTTGGCACCTTC,TRBJ1-2,TRBV6-6,-,-
CASTRNGQNTGELFF,TGTGCCAGCACCAGAAATGGACAGAACACCGGGGAGCTGTTTTTT,TRBJ2-2,TRBV6-5,-,-
CASSESNTGVYPYEQYF,TGTGCCAGCAGTGAAAGCAATACAGGGGTTTATCCATACGAGCAGTACTTC,TRBJ2-7,TRBV6-1,TRBD1,-
CASSFNRGGTDTQYF,TGCGCCAGCAGCTTTAATCGGGGAGGCACAGATACGCAGTATTTT,TRBJ2-3,TRBV5-1,-,-
CASSINTAESYNEQFF,TGTGCCAGTAGTATTAACACAGCAGAATCCTACAATGAGCAGTTCTTC,TRBJ2-1,TRBV19,-,-